This T cell receptor beta chain derives from a study of blood T cell repertoires in COVID-19. Study information: From the United States, Italy and Spain came samples of acute and convalescent COVID-19. Sample material is recorded as cDNA or gDNA derived from T cells, B-cell-depleted T cells, or PBMCs.

This CDR3 has 15 amino acids. Per germline, CDR1 KGHSH and CDR2 LQKENI. Trimming left V 1 base short and J 9 bases short, with 13 bases between. As originally analysed: Amplification of reference gene primers provided the estimated nucleated cell counts. Profiling relied on immunoSEQ multiplex PCR, and the TCRdb table lists in-frame clones only, not all of them. V, J and clone size were drawn from that table, and D and trimming were deduced from the DNA. The table lists some 190,000 clones, 70% to 90% of them singletons. The chain joins TRBV18 to TRBJ1-6, with D unclear. Sequencing was carried out using peripheral blood. The TCR sequence derives from a person aged 65 to 79 with COVID-19, enrolled during active disease. This CDR3 is CASSPQGLAGSPLHF. The CDR3 DNA follows: TGTGCCAGCTCACCACAGGGCCTCGCGGGTTCACCCCTCCACTTT.